This TCR beta chain comes out of a study of T-cell reconstitution after alpha-beta-depleted transplantation in children. The study, taken as a whole, reports: Surviving thymic progenitors and recipient T cells were the source of high TCRbeta diversity at day 60 in some patients. In patients about two months after transplant, alpha-beta T cells reportedly arose from several hundred expanded graft clones. Most T-cell counts and diversity one year after the transplant came from T cells that were newly produced.

This clonotype was observed a handful of times. As yet, its antigen is unknown. Unique molecular identifiers featured in how the TCRbeta library was prepared. TCRdb reanalysed the PCR reads using MiXCR and keeps one entry per CDR3 protein. The profile shows 60,000 to 100,000 distinct CDR3 sequences, around a sixth of them singletons. V lost 6 bases, J lost 0 bases, and 16 bases stayed unmatched. CDR3 length equals 18 residues. Germline loops: CDR1 SQVTM, CDR2 ANQGSEA. The receptor was derived from a male patient aged 2 to 9 who had a stem cell transplant for acute lymphoblastic leukemia, so the T cells may come from the graft donor. Specimen: PBMCs, mostly from graft donor cells, collected 360 days after TCRalphabeta/CD19-depleted stem cell transplant. The chain uses TRBV29-1 and TRBJ2-1, with 8 bases lining up with TRBD1. CDR3 amino acids: CSVCPIDRTGSSYNEQFF. For the CDR3, the DNA is TGCAGCGTCTGTCCGATAGACCGGACAGGGAGCTCCTACAATGAGCAGTTCTTC.